This T cell receptor (beta chain) emerged from a study of blood T cell repertoires in COVID-19. Study-level information: The United States, Italy and Spain were the sources of the acute and convalescent COVID-19 samples.

Original handling: How many nucleated cells were present was estimated from reference gene primer amplification. The protocol was immunoSEQ multiplex PCR, while the TCRdb copy is restricted to in-frame clones and leaves out a portion. V and J calls and clone size are those listed in that table; D and trimming were worked out from the DNA. Here the sample spans almost 400,000 clones, approximately 89% being singletons. Cohort 3 donors counted as recovered after two negative PCRs, clearance, or resolved symptoms. The sequenced sample was PBMCs or T cells enriched from blood (not recorded which). This sequence originates from a woman in her twenties or thirties who had recovered from COVID-19.

The CDR3 here is CASTPWEAEGYTF. The DNA of the CDR3 is TGTGCCAGCACCCCGTGGGAGGCAGAGGGCTACACCTTC. The chain has TRBV12-3 or TRBV12-4 and TRBJ1-2; D is uncertain. The V gene lost 7 bases and the J gene lost 8 bases, with 17 bases spanning the gap. The CDR3 covers 13 residues.